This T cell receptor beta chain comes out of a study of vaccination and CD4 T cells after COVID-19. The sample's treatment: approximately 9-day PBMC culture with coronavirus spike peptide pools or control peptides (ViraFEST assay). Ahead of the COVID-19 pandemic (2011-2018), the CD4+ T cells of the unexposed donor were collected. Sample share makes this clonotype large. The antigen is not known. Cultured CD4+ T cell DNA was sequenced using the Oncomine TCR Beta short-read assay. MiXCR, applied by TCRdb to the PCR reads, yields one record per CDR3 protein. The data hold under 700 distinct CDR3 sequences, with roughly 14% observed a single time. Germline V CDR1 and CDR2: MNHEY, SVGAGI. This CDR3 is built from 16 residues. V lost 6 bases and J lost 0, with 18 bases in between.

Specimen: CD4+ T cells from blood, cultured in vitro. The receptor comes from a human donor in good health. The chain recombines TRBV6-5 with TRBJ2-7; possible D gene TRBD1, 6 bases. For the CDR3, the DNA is TGTGCCAGCAGGTACCAGACAGGTCAAAGCTCCTACGAGCAGTACTTC. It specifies CASRYQTGQSSYEQYF.